This T cell receptor (beta chain) derives from a study of beta chain features in type 1 diabetes. General study findings and limits: The study found that naive, central memory and Treg TCRB repertoires appeared more similar in patients than in healthy donors. TCRB CDR3s from Type 1 diabetes patients were moderately but significantly shorter in all four CD4+ subsets.

This clone was observed a handful of times. Its cognate antigen is unknown. This sample includes further DNA sequences coding for the same CDR3. Sequenced material consisted of expressed TCRB transcripts (all of the isolated RNA was reverse transcribed). Some clones are missing from TCRdb's copy, which holds only in-frame ones; the method was immunoSEQ multiplex PCR. The sample carries hundreds of thousands of clones, over 11% recorded once. What was sequenced was naive CD4+ T cells from blood. This receptor was taken from a man aged 18 to 29 with type 1 diabetes.

CDR3: CASSSREGNQPQHF. The CDR3 DNA follows: TGTGCCAGCAGCTCCAGGGAGGGCAATCAGCCCCAGCATTTT. The chain employs TRBV7-9 and TRBJ1-5, with a tentative D call TRBD1 (5 bases). V dropped 4 bases and J dropped 2 bases, with 9 bases sitting between them. Looked up from germline, CDR1 is SEHNR and CDR2 is FQNEAQ (reference sequence). This CDR3 is built from 14 residues. The variable domain in full, with the rest retrieved from reference TRBV7-9 and TRBJ1-5, is DTGVSQNPRHKITKRGQNVTFRCDPISEHNRLYWYRQTLGQGPEFLTYFQNEAQLEKSRLLSDRFSAERPKGSFSTLEIQRTEQGDSAMYLCASSSREGNQPQHFGDGTRLSIL.